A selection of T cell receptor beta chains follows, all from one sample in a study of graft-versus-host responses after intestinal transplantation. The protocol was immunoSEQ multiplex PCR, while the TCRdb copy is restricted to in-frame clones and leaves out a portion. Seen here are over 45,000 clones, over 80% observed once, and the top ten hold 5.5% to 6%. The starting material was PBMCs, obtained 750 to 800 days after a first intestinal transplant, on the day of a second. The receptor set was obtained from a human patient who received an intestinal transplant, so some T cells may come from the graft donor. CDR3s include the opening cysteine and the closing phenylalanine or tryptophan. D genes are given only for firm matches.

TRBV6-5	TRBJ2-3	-	CASSYGASTDTQYF	TGTGCCAGCAGTTACGGGGCTAGCACAGATACGCAGTATTTT
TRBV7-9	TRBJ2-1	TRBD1	CAGLQGSSYNEQFF	TGTGCCGGATTACAGGGGAGCTCCTACAATGAGCAGTTCTTC
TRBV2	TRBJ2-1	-	CASSPRAADNEQFF	TGTGCCAGCAGTCCCCGGGCCGCAGACAATGAGCAGTTCTTC
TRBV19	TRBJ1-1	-	CASSMRLNTEAFF	TGTGCCAGTAGTATGCGGTTGAACACTGAAGCTTTCTTT
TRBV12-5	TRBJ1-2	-	CASGLYPGGYTF	TGTGCTAGTGGTTTGTATCCCGGGGGCTACACCTTC
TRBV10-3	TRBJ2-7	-	CAISESGGVMEFYEQYF	TGTGCCATCAGTGAGTCTGGGGGAGTGATGGAATTCTACGAGCAGTACTTC
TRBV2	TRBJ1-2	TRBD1	CATSDRGGGYTF	TGTGCCACCTCGGACAGGGGAGGAGGCTACACCTTC
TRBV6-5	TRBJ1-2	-	CASSPQGKDGYTF	TGTGCCAGCAGTCCGCAGGGGAAAGATGGCTACACCTTC
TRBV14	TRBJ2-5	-	CASSQHDNGETQYF	TGTGCCAGCAGCCAACATGACAATGGGGAGACCCAGTACTTC
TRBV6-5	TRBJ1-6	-	CASGTGSYNSPLHF	TGTGCCAGCGGCACTGGGTCCTATAATTCACCCCTCCACTTT
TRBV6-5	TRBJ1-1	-	CASSLGEGTEAFF	TGTGCCAGCAGTCTAGGGGAAGGGACTGAAGCTTTCTTT
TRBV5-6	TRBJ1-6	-	CASGAGSYNSPLHF	TGTGCCAGCGGGGCGGGCTCCTATAATTCACCCCTCCACTTT
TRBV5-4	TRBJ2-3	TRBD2	CASSLSGSGSGTDTQYF	TGTGCCAGCAGCTTGTCAGGTAGCGGGAGCGGCACAGATACGCAGTATTTT
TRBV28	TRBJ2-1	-	CASSLSAVLDEQFF	TGTGCCAGCAGCCTGTCGGCAGTATTGGATGAGCAGTTCTTC
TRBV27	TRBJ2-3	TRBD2	CASSLWGPGLVSADTQYF	TGTGCCAGCAGTTTATGGGGTCCGGGACTAGTTTCAGCAGATACGCAGTATTTT
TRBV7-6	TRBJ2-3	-	CASSSRDLYTDTQYF	TGTGCCAGCAGCTCAAGGGACCTATACACAGATACGCAGTATTTT
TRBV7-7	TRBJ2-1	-	CASSLGSYNEQFF	TGTGCTAGCAGCTTGGGCTCCTACAATGAGCAGTTCTTC
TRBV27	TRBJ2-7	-	CATSPRARTVDEQYF	TGTGCCACCTCTCCTCGGGCCCGAACTGTGGACGAGCAGTACTTC
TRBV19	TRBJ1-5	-	CASEWGASNQPQHF	TGTGCCAGTGAGTGGGGGGCGAGCAATCAGCCCCAGCATTTT
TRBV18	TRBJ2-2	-	CASSPMDTGELFF	TGTGCCAGCTCACCAATGGACACCGGGGAGCTGTTTTTT
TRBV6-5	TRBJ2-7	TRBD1	CAGGQGYEQYF	TGTGCCGGCGGACAGGGCTACGAGCAGTACTTC
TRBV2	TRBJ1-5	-	CASSAGRGQPQHF	TGTGCCAGCAGTGCAGGGCGGGGTCAGCCCCAGCATTTT
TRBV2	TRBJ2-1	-	CASSEGRSSYNEQFF	TGTGCCAGCAGCGAGGGGAGGAGCTCCTACAATGAGCAGTTCTTC
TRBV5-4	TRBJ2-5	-	CASSFDPETQYF	TGTGCCAGCAGCTTTGACCCAGAGACCCAGTACTTC
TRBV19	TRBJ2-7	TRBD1	CASSTTGTGAYEQYF	TGTGCCAGTAGTACCACCGGGACAGGGGCCTACGAGCAGTACTTC
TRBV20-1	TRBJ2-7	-	CSASRYEQYF	TGCAGTGCTAGTCGGTACGAGCAGTACTTC
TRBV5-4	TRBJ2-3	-	CASSFLGGTSTDTQYF	TGTGCCAGCAGCTTTTTAGGCGGAACCAGCACAGATACGCAGTATTTT
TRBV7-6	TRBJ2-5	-	CASSSSPQETQYF	TGTGCCAGCAGCTCAAGTCCCCAAGAGACCCAGTACTTC
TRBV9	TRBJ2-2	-	CASGSPNTGELFF	TGTGCCAGCGGGAGTCCGAACACCGGGGAGCTGTTTTTT